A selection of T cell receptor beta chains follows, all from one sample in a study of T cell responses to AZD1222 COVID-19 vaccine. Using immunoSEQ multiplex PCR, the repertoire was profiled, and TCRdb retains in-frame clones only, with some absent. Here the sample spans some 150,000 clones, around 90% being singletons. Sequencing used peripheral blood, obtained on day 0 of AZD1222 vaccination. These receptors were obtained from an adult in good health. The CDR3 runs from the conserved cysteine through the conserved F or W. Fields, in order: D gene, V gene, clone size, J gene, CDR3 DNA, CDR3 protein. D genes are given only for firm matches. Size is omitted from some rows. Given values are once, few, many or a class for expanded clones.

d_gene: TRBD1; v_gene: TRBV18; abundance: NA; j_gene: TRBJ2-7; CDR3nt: TGTGCCAGCTCACGACAGGGGGCCTACGAGCAGTACTTC; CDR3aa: CASSRQGAYEQYF
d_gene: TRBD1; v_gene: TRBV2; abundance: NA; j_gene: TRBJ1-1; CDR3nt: TGTGCCAGCAGTGACCCGGGAAGGGGGCCGAAGGCGGCTTTCTTT; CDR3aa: CASSDPGRGPKAAFF
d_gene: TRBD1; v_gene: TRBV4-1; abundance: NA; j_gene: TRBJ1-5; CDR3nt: TGCGCCAGCAGCCACACATCAGGGGGTGGTCAGCCCCAGCATTTT; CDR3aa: CASSHTSGGGQPQHF
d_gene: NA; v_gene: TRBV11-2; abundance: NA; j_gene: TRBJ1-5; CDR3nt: TGTGCCAGCAGCTTAGATCCGATCTCGCCCCAGCATTTT; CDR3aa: CASSLDPISPQHF
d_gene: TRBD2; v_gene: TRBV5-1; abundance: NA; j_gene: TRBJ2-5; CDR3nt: TGCGCCAGCAGCTTGGTACTAGCGGGGGGGGTCAAAGAGACCCAGTACTTC; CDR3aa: CASSLVLAGGVKETQYF
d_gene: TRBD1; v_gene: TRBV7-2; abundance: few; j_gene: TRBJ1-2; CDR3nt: TGTGCCAGCAGCTTAGCGACAGGGAACTATGGCTACACCTTC; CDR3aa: CASSLATGNYGYTF
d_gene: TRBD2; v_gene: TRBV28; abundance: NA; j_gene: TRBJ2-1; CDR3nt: TGTGCCAGCAGTTTACCCGGACTAGCGGGGGGACCTTCCTACAATGAGCAGTTCTTC; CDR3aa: CASSLPGLAGGPSYNEQFF
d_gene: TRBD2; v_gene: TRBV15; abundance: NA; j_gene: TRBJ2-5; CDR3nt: TGTGCCACCAGCAGTGATCTGCGGGAGTCCTCCTCTCGGGAGACCCAGTACTTC; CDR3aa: CATSSDLRESSSRETQYF
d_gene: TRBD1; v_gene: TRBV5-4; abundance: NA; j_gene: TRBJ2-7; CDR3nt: TGTGCCAGCAGCTCATGGACAGGGGCTGGCCACGAGCAGTACTTC; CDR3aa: CASSSWTGAGHEQYF
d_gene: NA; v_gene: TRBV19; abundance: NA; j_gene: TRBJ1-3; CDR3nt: TGTGCCAGTAGTATTCTCCTCGGCAGAACTGGAAACACCATATATTTT; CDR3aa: CASSILLGRTGNTIYF
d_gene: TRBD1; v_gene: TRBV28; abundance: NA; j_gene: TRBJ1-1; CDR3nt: TGTGCCAGCGCAGGGGGAAGGAGGAACACTGAAGCTTTCTTT; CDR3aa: CASAGGRRNTEAFF
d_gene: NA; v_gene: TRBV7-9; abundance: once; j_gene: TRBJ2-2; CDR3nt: TGTGCCAGCAGCTTAATTGGGGGGAACACCGGGGAGCTGTTTTTT; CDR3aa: CASSLIGGNTGELFF
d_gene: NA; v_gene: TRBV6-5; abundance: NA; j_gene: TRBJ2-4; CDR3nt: TGTGCCAGCAGTTACCGGGACGGAGCCGTGAACATTCAGTACTTC; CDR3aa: CASSYRDGAVNIQYF
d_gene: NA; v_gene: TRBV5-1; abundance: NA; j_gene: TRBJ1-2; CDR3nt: TGCGCCAGCAGCTTGAGGCCGGGGGAAAACTATGGCTACACCTTC; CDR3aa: CASSLRPGENYGYTF
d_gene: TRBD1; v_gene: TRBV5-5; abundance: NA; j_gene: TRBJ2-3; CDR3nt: TGTGCCAGCAGCTTGCGGCCAGGGGGCGTTTATACAGATACGCAGTATTTT; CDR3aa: CASSLRPGGVYTDTQYF
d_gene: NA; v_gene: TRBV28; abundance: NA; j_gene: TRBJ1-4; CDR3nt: TGTGCCAGCACCGAGCCCCGGGGGCTTGATGAAAAACTGTTTTTT; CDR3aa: CASTEPRGLDEKLFF
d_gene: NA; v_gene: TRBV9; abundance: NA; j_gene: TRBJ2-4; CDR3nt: TGTGCCAGCAGCGCACGGCAAAGGCAAGCCAAAAACATTCAGTACTTC; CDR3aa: CASSARQRQAKNIQYF
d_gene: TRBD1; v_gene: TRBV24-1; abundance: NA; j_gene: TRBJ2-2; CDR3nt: TGTGCCACCAGTGATCCATGGGGACAGGGCAGTGGCACCGGGGAGCTGTTTTTT; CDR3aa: CATSDPWGQGSGTGELFF
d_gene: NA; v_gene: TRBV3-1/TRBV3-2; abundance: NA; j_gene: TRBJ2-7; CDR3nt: TGTGCCAGCAGCCAAGAAAGGGAGCAGTACTTC; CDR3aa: CASSQEREQYF
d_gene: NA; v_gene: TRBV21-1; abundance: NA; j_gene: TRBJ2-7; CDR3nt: TGTGCCAGAGCCGGCGGAAGGGTCGCACGCCGGGAGACTAGTTGCCACGAGCAGTACTTC; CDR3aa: CARAGGRVARRETSCHEQYF
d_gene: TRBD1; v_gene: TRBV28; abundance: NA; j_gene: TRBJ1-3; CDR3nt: TGTGCCAGCAGTTCCGACAGGGGTGGAAACACCATATATTTT; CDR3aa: CASSSDRGGNTIYF
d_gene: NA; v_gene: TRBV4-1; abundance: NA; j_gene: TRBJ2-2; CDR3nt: TGCGCCAGCAGCCAAGATGATGGCACCGGGGAGCTGTTTTTT; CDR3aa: CASSQDDGTGELFF
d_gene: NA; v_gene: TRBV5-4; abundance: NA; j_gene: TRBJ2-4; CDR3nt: TGTGCCAGCAGCTTGGACTTGGCTGGCCCCAACATTCAGTACTTC; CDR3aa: CASSLDLAGPNIQYF
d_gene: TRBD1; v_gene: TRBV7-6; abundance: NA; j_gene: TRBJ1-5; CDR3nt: TGTGCCAGCAGCTTACCCGCACAGGGGCGGTTGGAGAGCAATCAGCCCCAGCATTTT; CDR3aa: CASSLPAQGRLESNQPQHF
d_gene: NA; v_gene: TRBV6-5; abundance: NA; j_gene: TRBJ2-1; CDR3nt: TGTGCCAGCAGTTACTACCAAACCGGCGATGAGCAGTTCTTC; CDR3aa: CASSYYQTGDEQFF
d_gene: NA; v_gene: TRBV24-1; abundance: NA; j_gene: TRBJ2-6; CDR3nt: TGTGCCACCAGTGACCCAAACTATGGGGCCAACGTCCTGACTTTC; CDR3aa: CATSDPNYGANVLTF
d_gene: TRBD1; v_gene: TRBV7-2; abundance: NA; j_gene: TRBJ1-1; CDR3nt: TGTGCCAGCAGCTCGGGACAGGTACATACTGAAGCTTTCTTT; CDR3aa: CASSSGQVHTEAFF
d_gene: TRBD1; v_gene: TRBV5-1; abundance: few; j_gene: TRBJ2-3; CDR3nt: TGCGCCAGCAGCTCGGGACAGGGGAGGGATACGCAGTATTTT; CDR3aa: CASSSGQGRDTQYF
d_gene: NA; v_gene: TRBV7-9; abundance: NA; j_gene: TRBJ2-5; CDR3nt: TGTGCCAGCAGCTTTGGGCCGTGGGGACAAGGGATGAAAGAGACCCAGTACTTC; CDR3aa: CASSFGPWGQGMKETQYF